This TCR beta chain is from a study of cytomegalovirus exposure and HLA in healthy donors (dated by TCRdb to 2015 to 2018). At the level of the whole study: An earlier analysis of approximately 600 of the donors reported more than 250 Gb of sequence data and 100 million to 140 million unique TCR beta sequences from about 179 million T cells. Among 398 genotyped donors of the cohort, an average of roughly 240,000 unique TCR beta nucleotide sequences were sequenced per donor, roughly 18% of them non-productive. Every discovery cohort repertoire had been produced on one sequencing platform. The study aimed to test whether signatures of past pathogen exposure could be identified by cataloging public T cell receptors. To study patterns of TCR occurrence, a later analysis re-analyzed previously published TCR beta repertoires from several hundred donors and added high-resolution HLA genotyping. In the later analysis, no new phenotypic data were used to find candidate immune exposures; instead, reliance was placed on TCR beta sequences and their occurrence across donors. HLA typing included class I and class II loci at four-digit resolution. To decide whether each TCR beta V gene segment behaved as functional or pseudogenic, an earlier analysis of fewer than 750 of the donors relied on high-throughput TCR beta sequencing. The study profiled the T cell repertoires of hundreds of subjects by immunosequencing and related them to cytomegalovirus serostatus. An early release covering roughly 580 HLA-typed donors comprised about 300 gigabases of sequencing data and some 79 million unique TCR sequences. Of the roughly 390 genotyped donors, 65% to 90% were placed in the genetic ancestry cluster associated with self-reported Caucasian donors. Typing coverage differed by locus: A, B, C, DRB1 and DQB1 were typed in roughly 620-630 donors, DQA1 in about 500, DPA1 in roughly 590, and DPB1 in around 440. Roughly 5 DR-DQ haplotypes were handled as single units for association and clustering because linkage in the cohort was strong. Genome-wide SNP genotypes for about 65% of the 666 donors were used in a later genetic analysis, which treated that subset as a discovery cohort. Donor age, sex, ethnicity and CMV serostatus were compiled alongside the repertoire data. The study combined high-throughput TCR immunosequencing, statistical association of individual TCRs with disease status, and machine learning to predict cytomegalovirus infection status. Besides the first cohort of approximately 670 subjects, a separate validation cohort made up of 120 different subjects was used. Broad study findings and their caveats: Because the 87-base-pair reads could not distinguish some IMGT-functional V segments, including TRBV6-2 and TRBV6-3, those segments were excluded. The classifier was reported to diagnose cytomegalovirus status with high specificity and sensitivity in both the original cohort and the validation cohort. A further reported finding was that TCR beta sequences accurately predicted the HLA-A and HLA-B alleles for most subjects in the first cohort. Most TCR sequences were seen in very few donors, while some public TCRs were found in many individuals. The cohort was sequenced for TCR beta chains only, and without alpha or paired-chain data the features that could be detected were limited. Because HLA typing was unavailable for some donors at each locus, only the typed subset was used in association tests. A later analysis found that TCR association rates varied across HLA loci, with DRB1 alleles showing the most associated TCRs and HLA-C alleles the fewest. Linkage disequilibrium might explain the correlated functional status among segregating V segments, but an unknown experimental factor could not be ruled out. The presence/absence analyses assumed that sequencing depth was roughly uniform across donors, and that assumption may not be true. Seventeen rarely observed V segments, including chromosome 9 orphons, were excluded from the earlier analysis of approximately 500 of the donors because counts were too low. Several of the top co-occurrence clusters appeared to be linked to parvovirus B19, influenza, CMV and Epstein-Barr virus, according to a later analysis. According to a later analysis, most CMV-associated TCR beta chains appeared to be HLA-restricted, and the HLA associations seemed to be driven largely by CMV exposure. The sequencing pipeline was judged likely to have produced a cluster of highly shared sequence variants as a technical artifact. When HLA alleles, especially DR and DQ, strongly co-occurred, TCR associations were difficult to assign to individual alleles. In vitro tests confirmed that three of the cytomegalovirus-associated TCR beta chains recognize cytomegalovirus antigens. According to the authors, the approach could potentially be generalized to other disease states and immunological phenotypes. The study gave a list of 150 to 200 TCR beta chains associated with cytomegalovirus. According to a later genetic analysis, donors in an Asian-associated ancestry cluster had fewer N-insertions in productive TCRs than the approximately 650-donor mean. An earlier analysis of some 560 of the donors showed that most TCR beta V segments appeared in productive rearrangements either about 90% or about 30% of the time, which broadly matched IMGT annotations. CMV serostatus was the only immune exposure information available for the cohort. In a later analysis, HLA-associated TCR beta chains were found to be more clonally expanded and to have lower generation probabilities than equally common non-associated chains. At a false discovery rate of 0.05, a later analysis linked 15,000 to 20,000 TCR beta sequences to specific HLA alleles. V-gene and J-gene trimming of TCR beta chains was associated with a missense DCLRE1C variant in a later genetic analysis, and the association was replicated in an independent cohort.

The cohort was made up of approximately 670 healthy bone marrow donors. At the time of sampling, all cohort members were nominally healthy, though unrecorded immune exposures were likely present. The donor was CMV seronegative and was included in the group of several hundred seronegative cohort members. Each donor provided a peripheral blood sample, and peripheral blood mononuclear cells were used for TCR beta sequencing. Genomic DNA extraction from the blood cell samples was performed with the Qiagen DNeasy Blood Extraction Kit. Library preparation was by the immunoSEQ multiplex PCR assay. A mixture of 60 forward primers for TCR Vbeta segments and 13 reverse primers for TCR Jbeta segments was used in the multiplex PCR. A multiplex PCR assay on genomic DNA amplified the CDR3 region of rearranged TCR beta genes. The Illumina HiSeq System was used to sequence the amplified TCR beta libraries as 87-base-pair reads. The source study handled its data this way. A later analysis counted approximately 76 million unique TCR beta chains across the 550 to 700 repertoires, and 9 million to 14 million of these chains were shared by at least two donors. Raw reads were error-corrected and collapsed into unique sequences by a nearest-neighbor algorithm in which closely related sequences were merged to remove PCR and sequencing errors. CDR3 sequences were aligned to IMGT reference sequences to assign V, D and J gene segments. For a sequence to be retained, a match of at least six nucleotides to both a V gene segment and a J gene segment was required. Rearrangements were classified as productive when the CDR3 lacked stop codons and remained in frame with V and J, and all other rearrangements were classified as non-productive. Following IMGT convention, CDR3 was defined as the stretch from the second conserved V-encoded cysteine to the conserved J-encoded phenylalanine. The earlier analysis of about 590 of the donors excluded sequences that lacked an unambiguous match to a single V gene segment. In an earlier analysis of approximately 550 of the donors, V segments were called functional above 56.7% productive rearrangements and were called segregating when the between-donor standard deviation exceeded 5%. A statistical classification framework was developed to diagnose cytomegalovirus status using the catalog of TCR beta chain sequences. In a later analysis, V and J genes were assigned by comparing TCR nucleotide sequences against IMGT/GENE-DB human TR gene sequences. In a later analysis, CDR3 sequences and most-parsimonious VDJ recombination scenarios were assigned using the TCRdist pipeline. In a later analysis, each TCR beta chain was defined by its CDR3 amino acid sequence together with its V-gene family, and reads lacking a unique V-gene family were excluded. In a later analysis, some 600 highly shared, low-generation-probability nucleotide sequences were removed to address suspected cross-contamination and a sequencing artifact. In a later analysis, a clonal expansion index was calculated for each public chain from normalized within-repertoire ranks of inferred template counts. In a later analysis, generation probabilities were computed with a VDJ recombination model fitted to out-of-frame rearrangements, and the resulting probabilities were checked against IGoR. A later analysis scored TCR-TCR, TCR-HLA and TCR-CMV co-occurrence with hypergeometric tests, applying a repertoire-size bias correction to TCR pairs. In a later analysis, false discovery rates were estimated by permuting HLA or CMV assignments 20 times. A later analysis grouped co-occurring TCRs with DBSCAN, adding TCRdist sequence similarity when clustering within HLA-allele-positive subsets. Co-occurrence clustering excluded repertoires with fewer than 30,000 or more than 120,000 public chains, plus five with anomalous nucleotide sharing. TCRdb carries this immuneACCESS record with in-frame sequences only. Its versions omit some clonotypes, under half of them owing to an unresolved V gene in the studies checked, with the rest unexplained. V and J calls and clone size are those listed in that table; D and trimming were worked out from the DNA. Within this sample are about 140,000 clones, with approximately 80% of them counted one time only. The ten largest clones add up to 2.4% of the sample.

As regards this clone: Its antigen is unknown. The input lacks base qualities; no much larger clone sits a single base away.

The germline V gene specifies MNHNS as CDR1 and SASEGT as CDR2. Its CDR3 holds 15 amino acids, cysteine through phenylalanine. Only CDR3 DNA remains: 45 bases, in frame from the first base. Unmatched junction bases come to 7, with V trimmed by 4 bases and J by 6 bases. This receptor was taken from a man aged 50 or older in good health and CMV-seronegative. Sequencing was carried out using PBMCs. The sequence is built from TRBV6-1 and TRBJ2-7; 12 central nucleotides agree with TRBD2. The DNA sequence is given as TGTGCCAGCAGTGTACCTAGCGGGAGGGTACCCGAGCAGTACTTC. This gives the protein CASSVPSGRVPEQYF.